A single sample gave rise to the 26 T cell receptor beta chains below, sequenced in a study of response to subunit inactivated influenza vaccine. TCRdb redid the calling of the RT-PCR reads with MiXCR, one entry per CDR3 protein. The data contain about 650,000 distinct CDR3 sequences, roughly 14% of them seen just once; the ten biggest clones take up around 10%. The sequencing here drew on PBMCs from blood, taken 12 days after vaccination. The receptors shown here come from a man aged 50-60 years who received an inactivated influenza vaccine.

The chain joins TRBV20-1 to TRBJ2-7; 7 positions agree with TRBD1. V trimming: 1 base; J trimming: 2 bases; junction bases outside the gene matches: 8. Germline CDR1 is DFQATT and CDR2 is SNEGSKA (reference sequence). This CDR3 region has 15 residues. The CDR3 nucleotides read TGCAGTGCTAGAGGTGACAGGGTTCGAACCTACGAGCAGTACTTC. This codes for CSARGDRVRTYEQYF.

This clonotype was seen a few times. The rearrangement links TRBV20-1 to TRBJ2-5; tentatively, D is TRBD1 (5 bases). Trimming pared 0 bases from V and 1 base from J, leaving 6 bases between. The germline gives CDR1 DFQATT, CDR2 SNEGSKA (reference sequence). The CDR3 has 13 residues. The CDR3 here is CSAREGVQETQYF. The CDR3 DNA sequence: TGCAGTGCTAGAGAAGGGGTCCAAGAGACCCAGTACTTC.

This clonotype occurred many times. The genes are TRBV4-2 and TRBJ2-2; D is unclear. V was pared by 1 base and J by 0 bases, with 6 bases between. CDR1 is LGHNA and CDR2 is YNFKEQ in the germline V gene. This CDR3 comprises 15 residues. The CDR3 loop reads CASSQAYPNTGELFF. CDR3 nucleotide sequence: TGTGCCAGCAGCCAAGCTTACCCGAACACCGGGGAGCTGTTTTTT.

This clonotype has more than one count but fewer than ten. The rearrangement uses TRBV7-9 and TRBJ2-5, with 8 bases that match TRBD1. Germline assignment: CDR1 SEHNR and CDR2 FQNEAQ (reference sequence). The J segment lost 14 bases and the V segment lost 4 bases, leaving 9 bases of the junction unmatched. This CDR3 region has 12 residues. As DNA, the CDR3 is TGTGCCAGCAGCTACCTGGACAGGGCGACTTACTTC. Protein: CASSYLDRATYF. Full variable domain (missing parts from reference TRBV7-9 and TRBJ2-5): DTGVSQNPRHKITKRGQNVTFRCDPISEHNRLYWYRQTLGQGPEFLTYFQNEAQLEKSRLLSDRFSAERPKGSFSTLEIQRTEQGDSAMYLCASSYLDRATYFGPGTRLLVL.

This clonotype has more than one count but fewer than ten. The rearrangement joins TRBV6-5 to TRBJ2-2; 7 bases are shared with TRBD1. The CDR3 is 16 residues long. The germline CDR1 and CDR2 sequences are MNHEY and SVGAGI. V dropped 7 bases and J dropped 1; count of bases not matched to a gene: 9. The DNA of the CDR3 is TGTGCCAGCACCCTTCTGTGGACAGGGAACACCGGGGAGCTGTTTTTT. This codes for CASTLLWTGNTGELFF.

CDR3 sequence (DNA): TGTGCCAGCAGCTTATCCCCCGAGACCGGGGAGCTGTTTTTT. Its protein is CASSLSPETGELFF. This sequence joins TRBV7-3 and TRBJ2-2; no clear D. The CDR3 has 14 amino acids. Germline V gives CDR1 SGHTA, CDR2 FQGTGA. V was cut by 2 bases and J by 5 bases, with 9 bases left in between.

This clonotype was detected only a few times. The chain links TRBV19 to TRBJ2-7, with 7 bases that match TRBD2. CDR3 length: 15 amino acids. V lost 6 bases, J lost 0 bases, and 8 bases stayed unmatched. Looked up from germline, CDR1 is LNHDA and CDR2 is SQIVND (reference sequence). The CDR3 loop reads CASRGAGISSYEQYF. The CDR3 DNA follows: TGTGCCAGTAGGGGAGCGGGAATAAGCTCCTACGAGCAGTACTTC.

This clonotype has at least ten counts. The chain joins TRBV6-2 or TRBV6-3 to TRBJ1-6; D is undetermined. There are 16 residues in the CDR3. Germline-derived CDR1 and CDR2 are MNHEY and SVGEGT. V dropped 2 bases and J dropped 7 bases, with 15 bases sitting between them. CDR3 protein: CASSYPRRRGNSPLHF. The CDR3 coding sequence is TGTGCCAGCAGTTACCCTCGGCGACGGGGAAATTCACCCCTCCACTTT.

About this clonotype: One junction end does not reproduce the germline sequence, and a read error may be involved. The genes are TRBV6-1 and TRBJ2-1; D uncertain. The germline gives CDR1 MNHNS, CDR2 SASEGT. This CDR3 region has 10 residues. CDR3 amino acids: CASRRLELLF. The CDR3 DNA follows: TGTGCCAGCAGGCGGTTAGAACTGCTCTTC.

This clonotype came up a few times. V usage is TRBV12-3 or TRBV12-4 and J usage is TRBJ1-6; D is undetermined. This CDR3 contains 14 residues. V was pared by 1 base and J by 5 bases, with 6 bases between. This chain's CDR3 is CASSLDSNNSPLHF. Here the CDR3 DNA reads TGTGCCAGCAGTTTAGACAGCAATAATTCACCCCTCCACTTT.

The V call is TRBV4-2, the J call TRBJ2-5; weak D call: TRBD2 (6 bases). Germline CDR1 reads LGHNA; CDR2 reads YNFKEQ. The length of the CDR3 is 15 residues. The germline V and J ends were trimmed by 0 bases and 7 bases, with 15 bases remaining between them. CDR3 protein: CASSQDPGLGSTQYF. CDR3 nucleotide sequence: TGTGCCAGCAGCCAAGATCCGGGACTCGGGTCGACCCAGTACTTC.

This chain's CDR3 is CASSQGGSSGNTIYF. The CDR3 DNA is TGTGCCAGCAGCCAAGGGGGGAGCTCTGGAAACACCATATATTTT. This chain joins TRBV4-2 and TRBJ1-3; D perhaps matches TRBD1 (5 bases). This CDR3 comprises 15 residues. Trimming cost V 1 base and J 0 bases, with 7 bases left between them. CDR1 LGHNA and CDR2 YNFKEQ come from the germline V gene.

This clonotype was observed many times. The chain couples TRBV5-1 to TRBJ2-5, with 10 nucleotides matching TRBD2. J lost 2 bases, V lost 2 bases, and 6 bases had no gene match. This CDR3 contains 16 residues. Germline V gene data show CDR1 as SGHRS and CDR2 as YFSETQ. CDR3 protein: CASSFGTSDLQETQYF. The DNA for the CDR3 is TGCGCCAGCAGCTTCGGGACTAGCGACTTACAAGAGACCCAGTACTTC.

The chain employs TRBV4-1 and TRBJ2-1; D call uncertain. The germline V and J ends were trimmed by 4 bases and 2 bases, with 15 bases remaining between them. The CDR3 loop spans 16 amino acids. CDR1 is MGHRA and CDR2 is YSYEKL in the germline V gene. The CDR3 coding sequence is TGCGCCAGCAGCCCGGTGCCCGTTGGCACCTACAATGAGCAGTTCTTC. Amino acid sequence: CASSPVPVGTYNEQFF.

The CDR3 DNA is TGCAGTGCTAGTACGCCAACTAATGAAAAACTGTTTTTT. It translates to CSASTPTNEKLFF. The chain links TRBV20-1 to TRBJ1-4; D is unresolved. CDR3 length: 13 amino acids. Germline values: CDR1 DFQATT, CDR2 SNEGSKA (reference sequence). The V end lost 3 bases, the J end lost 0 bases, and 5 bases lay between the germline ends.

This rearrangement joins TRBV7-9 to TRBJ2-1; tentatively, D is TRBD1 or TRBD2 (5 bases each). Trimming pared 5 bases from V and 4 bases from J, leaving 9 bases between. The CDR3 loop spans 13 amino acids. CDR1 is SEHNR and CDR2 is FQNEAQ in the germline V gene (reference sequence). The CDR3 nucleotides are TGTGCCAGCAGCAGGGACGTATACAATGAGCAGTTCTTC. This codes for CASSRDVYNEQFF.

This clonotype has more than one count but fewer than ten. The CDR3: CASSQDRLASGNIQYF. CDR3 in DNA: TGCGCCAGCAGCCAAGATCGGTTAGCGTCCGGTAACATTCAGTACTTC. The gene calls are TRBV4-3 and TRBJ2-4; TRBD2 might be the D (5 bases). The V gene lost 0 bases and the J gene lost 7 bases, with 16 bases spanning the gap. The germline V gene has CDR1 LGHNA and CDR2 YSLEER. This CDR3 has 16 amino acids.

Ten or more counts support this clonotype. The chain recombines TRBV14 with TRBJ2-1; D is perhaps TRBD1 or TRBD2 (5 bases each). Trimming shortened V by 6 bases and J by 4 bases, and 16 bases separated the two germline ends. Germline CDR1 SGHDN, CDR2 FVKESK. The CDR3 contains 15 residues. CDR3 in amino acids: CASRRGAGVYNEQFF. The CDR3 DNA follows: TGTGCCAGCAGAAGAGGGGCAGGAGTATACAATGAGCAGTTCTTC. The complete variable domain, with remaining parts taken from reference TRBV14 and TRBJ2-1, reads EAGVTQFPSHSVIEKGQTVTLRCDPISGHDNLYWYRRVMGKEIKFLLHFVKESKQDESGMPNNRFLAERTGGTYSTLKVQPAELEDSGVYFCASRRGAGVYNEQFFGPGTRLTVL.

This clonotype has a handful of counts. This chain joins TRBV12-3 or TRBV12-4 and TRBJ1-2; no definite D call. V was clipped by 5 bases and J by 2 bases, with 3 bases between them. CDR3 length equals 11 residues. The CDR3 region has the DNA TGTGCCAGCAGTGACAACTATGGCTACACCTTC. As protein: CASSDNYGYTF.

V usage is TRBV5-1 and J usage is TRBJ1-5; TRBD1 might be the D (5 bases). Trimming shortened V by 7 bases and J by 0 bases, and 11 bases separated the two germline ends. CDR1 and CDR2 (germline): SGHRS, YFSETQ. The CDR3 runs 14 residues. The CDR3 protein is CASFQGDSNQPQHF. CDR3 coding DNA: TGCGCCAGCTTCCAAGGGGATAGCAATCAGCCCCAGCATTTT.

This clonotype appeared a few times. The genes are TRBV10-2 and TRBJ2-3, with a possible D match to TRBD2 (7 bases). Trimming pared 7 bases from V and 2 bases from J, leaving 19 bases between. Germline V gene lookup returns CDR1 WSHSY and CDR2 SAAADI. The length of the CDR3 is 16 residues. CDR3 amino acids: CASNLDRRGYTDTQYF. In DNA, the CDR3 is TGCGCCAGCAACCTAGACAGGCGGGGGTACACAGATACGCAGTATTTT.

In this sample, this clonotype turned up many times. The rearrangement joins TRBV4-3 to TRBJ2-3, with 9 bases that match TRBD2. Unmatched junction bases numbered 10, after V lost 0 bases and J lost 3 bases. The CDR3 contains 18 residues. In germline, CDR1 is LGHNA, CDR2 YSLEER. Here the CDR3 reads CASSQEFFSGGATDTQYF. CDR3 DNA: TGCGCCAGCAGCCAAGAATTTTTTAGCGGGGGAGCTACAGATACGCAGTATTTT.

This clonotype was found a few times. The chain couples TRBV2 to TRBJ2-1; maybe TRBD1 (6 bases). In germline, CDR1 is SNHLY, CDR2 FYNNEI. This CDR3 has 13 amino acids. V lost 4 bases, J lost 4 bases, and 8 bases lay in between. DNA of the CDR3: TGTGCCAGCAGTGGGGACATATACAATGAGCAGTTCTTC. This sequence encodes CASSGDIYNEQFF.

This chain connects TRBV20-1 to TRBJ2-1, with D unclear. V shed 2 bases and J shed 8 bases, with 10 bases lying between them. The CDR3 loop spans 12 amino acids. Looked up from germline, CDR1 is DFQATT and CDR2 is SNEGSKA (reference sequence). The CDR3 sequence is CSARRLMHEQFF. CDR3 in DNA: TGCAGTGCTAGACGCCTGATGCATGAGCAGTTCTTC.

This clonotype occurred a few times. The chain joins TRBV7-2 to TRBJ2-5; 7 bases agree with TRBD2. CDR3 length equals 14 residues. Trimming at V came to 3 bases and at J to 5 bases, leaving 6 bases not matched to a gene. Looked up from germline, CDR1 is SGHTA and CDR2 is FQGNSA. As DNA, the CDR3 is TGTGCCAGCAGCTTCAGGCGGGGGAGGGAGACCCAGTACTTC. It codes for CASSFRRGRETQYF.

In this sample, this clonotype turned up many times. The chain employs TRBV18 and TRBJ2-7; D is unclear. V was cut by 2 bases and J by 1 base, with 9 bases left in between. Germline V gene sequence: CDR1 KGHSH, CDR2 LQKENI. The CDR3 contains 14 residues. The CDR3 region has the DNA TGTGCCAGCTCACCAAATTCTGGGTCCTACGAGCAGTACTTC. It translates to CASSPNSGSYEQYF.